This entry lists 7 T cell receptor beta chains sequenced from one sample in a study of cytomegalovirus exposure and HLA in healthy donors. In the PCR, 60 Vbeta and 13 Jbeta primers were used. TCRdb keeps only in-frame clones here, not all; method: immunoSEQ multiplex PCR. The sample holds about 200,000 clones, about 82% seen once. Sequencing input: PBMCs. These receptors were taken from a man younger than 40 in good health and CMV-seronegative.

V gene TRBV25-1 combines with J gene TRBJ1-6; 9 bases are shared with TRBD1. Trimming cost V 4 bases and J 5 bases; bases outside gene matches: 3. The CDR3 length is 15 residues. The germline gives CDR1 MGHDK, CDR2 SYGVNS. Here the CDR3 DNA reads TGTGCCAGCAGTGGGACAGGGGTGGATAATTCACCCCTCCACTTT. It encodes CASSGTGVDNSPLHF.

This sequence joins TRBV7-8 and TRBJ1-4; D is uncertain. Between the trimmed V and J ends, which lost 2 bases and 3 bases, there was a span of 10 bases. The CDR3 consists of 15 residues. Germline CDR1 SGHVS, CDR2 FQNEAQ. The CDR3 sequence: CASSLRAVSNEKLFF. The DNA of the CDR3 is TGTGCCAGCAGCTTAAGAGCGGTGTCTAATGAAAAACTGTTTTTT.

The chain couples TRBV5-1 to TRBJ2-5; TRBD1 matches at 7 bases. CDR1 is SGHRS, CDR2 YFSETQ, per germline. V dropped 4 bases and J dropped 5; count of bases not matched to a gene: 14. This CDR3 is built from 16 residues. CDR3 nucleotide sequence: TGCGCCAGCAGCCCGAGGACAGGCGTTCCAGAGGAGACCCAGTACTTC. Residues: CASSPRTGVPEETQYF.

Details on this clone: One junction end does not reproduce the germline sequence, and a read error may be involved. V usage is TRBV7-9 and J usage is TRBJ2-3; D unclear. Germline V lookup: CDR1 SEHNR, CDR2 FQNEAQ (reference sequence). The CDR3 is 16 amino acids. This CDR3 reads CSSSLGHVVSTDTQYF. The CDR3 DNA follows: TGTTCCAGCAGCTTAGGGCACGTCGTGAGCACAGATACGCAGTATTTT.

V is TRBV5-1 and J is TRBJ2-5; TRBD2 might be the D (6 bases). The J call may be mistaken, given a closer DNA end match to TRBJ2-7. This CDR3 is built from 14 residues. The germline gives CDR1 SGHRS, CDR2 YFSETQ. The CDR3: CASSLQTSSYEQYF. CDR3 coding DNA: TGCGCCAGCAGCTTACAGACTAGCTCCTACGAGCAGTACTTC.

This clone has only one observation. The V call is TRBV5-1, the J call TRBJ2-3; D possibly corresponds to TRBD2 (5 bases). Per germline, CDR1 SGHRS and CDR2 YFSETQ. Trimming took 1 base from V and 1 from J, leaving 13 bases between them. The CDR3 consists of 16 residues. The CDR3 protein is CASSLPTSPGTDTQYF. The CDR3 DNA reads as TGCGCCAGCAGCTTGCCCACTAGTCCGGGCACAGATACGCAGTATTTT.

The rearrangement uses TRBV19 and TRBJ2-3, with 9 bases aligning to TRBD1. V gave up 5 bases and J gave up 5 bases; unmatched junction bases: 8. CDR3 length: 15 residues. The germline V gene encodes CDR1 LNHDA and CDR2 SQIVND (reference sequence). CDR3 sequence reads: CASSRGTGLRDTQYF. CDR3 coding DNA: TGTGCCAGTAGTCGGGGGACAGGGCTACGAGATACGCAGTATTTT.